This T cell receptor (beta chain) was retrieved from a study of cytomegalovirus exposure and HLA in healthy donors. Background on the study: Findings of an earlier analysis included roughly 110 million unique TCR beta sequences from roughly 190 million T cells. Study findings and constraints: The study labeled roughly 160 TCR beta chains cytomegalovirus-associated.

V was clipped by 7 bases and J by 0 bases, with 14 bases between them. This CDR3 region has 15 residues. Germline lookup yields CDR1 MNHNY and CDR2 SVGAGI (reference sequence). The primer mix had 60 Vbeta and 13 Jbeta primers. The assay was immunoSEQ multiplex PCR, and TCRdb's table has in-frame clones only and misses some. Of 150,000 to 200,000 clones listed, about three quarters are singletons. In regard to this clone: Its cognate antigen is unknown.

The J gene is TRBJ2-3, the V gene TRBV6-6, with TRBD1 as a possible D gene (6 bases). This receptor was identified in a woman in her forties or fifties in good health and CMV-seropositive. The specimen sequenced was PBMCs. The CDR3 DNA reads as TGTGCCAGCACGCCCACAGGGACGAGCACAGATACGCAGTATTTT. Amino acid sequence: CASTPTGTSTDTQYF.